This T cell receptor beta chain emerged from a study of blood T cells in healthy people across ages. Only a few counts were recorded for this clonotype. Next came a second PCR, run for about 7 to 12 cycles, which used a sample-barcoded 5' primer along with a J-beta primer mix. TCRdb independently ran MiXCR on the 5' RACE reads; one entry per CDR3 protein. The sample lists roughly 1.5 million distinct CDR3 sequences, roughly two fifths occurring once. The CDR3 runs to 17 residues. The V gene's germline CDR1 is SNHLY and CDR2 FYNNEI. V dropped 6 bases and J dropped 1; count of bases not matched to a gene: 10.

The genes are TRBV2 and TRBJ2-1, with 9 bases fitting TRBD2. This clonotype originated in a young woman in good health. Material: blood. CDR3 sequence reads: CASRVGSGGLSYNEQFF. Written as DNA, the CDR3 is TGTGCCAGCAGGGTTGGTAGCGGGGGCCTATCCTACAATGAGCAGTTCTTC. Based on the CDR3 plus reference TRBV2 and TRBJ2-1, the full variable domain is EPEVTQTPSHQVTQMGQEVILRCVPISNHLYFYWYRQILGQKVEFLVSFYNNEISEKSEIFDDQFSVERPDGSNFTLKIRSTKLEDSAMYFCASRVGSGGLSYNEQFFGPGTRLTVL.